The next 18 T cell receptor beta chains were all read from a single sample in a study of control samples from healthy donors and cancer patients. Method: immunoSEQ multiplex PCR; TCRdb's copy keeps in-frame clones and lacks some. Of 150,000 to 200,000 clones in the sample, around 94% were seen once. The sequencing input was blood. These receptor sequences come from a young woman in good health.

CDR3 residues: CASNLAVKNTGELFF. CDR3 DNA: TGTGCCAGCAACTTAGCGGTCAAGAACACCGGGGAGCTGTTTTTT. The chain combines TRBV5-6 with TRBJ2-2; the D gene is possibly TRBD2 (6 bases). This CDR3 has 15 amino acids. The germline V and J ends were trimmed by 6 bases and 1 base, with 13 bases remaining between them. Germline CDR1 and CDR2: SGHDT and YYEEEE.

The chain links TRBV28 to TRBJ1-1, with unresolved D. The CDR3 runs 20 residues. Germline loops: CDR1 MDHEN, CDR2 SYDVKM. Trimming removed 11 bases at V and 4 bases at J, with 38 bases between. The CDR3 coding sequence is TGTGCCGGATCGGTCGGGGTCCTGAACACTGATGGAAGGATTCGCACTGAAGCTTTCTTT. It encodes CAGSVGVLNTDGRIRTEAFF.

The chain combines TRBV28 with TRBJ1-2; D is perhaps TRBD1 (5 bases). Trimming removed 8 bases from V and 5 bases from J, with 12 bases in between. This CDR3 comprises 12 residues. CDR1 and CDR2 from the germline V gene are MDHEN and SYDVKM. CDR3 region: CASGGGIYGYTF. For the CDR3, the DNA is TGTGCCAGCGGGGGGGGAATTTATGGCTACACCTTC.

The chain combines TRBV25-1 with TRBJ2-3; 8 bases are shared with TRBD2. This CDR3 has 14 amino acids. Looked up from germline, CDR1 is MGHDK and CDR2 is SYGVNS. Trimming cost V 6 bases and J 5 bases; bases outside gene matches: 7. In nucleotides, the CDR3 is TGTGCCAGCAGGAGAGGGACTAGAGGAGATACGCAGTATTTT. This translates into CASRRGTRGDTQYF.

This clone appeared a single time. V is TRBV15 and J is TRBJ2-3, with D perhaps being TRBD1 or TRBD2 (5 bases each). Between the trimmed V and J ends, which lost 1 base and 1 base, there was a span of 9 bases. Germline CDR1 reads LNHNV; CDR2 reads YYDKDF (reference sequence). This CDR3 has 15 residues. CDR3 in amino acids: CATSRGGRRTDTQYF. The CDR3 region has the DNA TGTGCCACCAGCAGAGGGGGGAGACGCACAGATACGCAGTATTTT.

The chain couples TRBV10-3 to TRBJ1-2; 9 positions agree with TRBD1. The length of the CDR3 is 13 residues. J gave up 8 bases and V 8 bases, and 9 bases lay outside the gene matches. The germline CDR1 and CDR2 sequences are ENHRY and SYGVKD. The CDR3 loop reads CAIGDREIGGYTF. DNA for the CDR3: TGTGCCATCGGGGACAGGGAAATTGGGGGCTACACCTTC.

The count of this clone is one. The rearrangement joins TRBV5-1 to TRBJ2-5, with D possibly TRBD2 on 5 matching bases. Germline V gene sequence: CDR1 SGHRS, CDR2 YFSETQ. CDR3 length equals 12 residues. V lost 4 bases and J 3 bases, leaving 7 bases between the germline ends. CDR3 DNA sequence: TGCGCCAGCAGCACGGAGGAAGAGACCCAGTACTTC. Its protein is CASSTEEETQYF.

V is TRBV29-1 and J is TRBJ2-3; D may be TRBD2 (5 bases). The CDR3 runs 15 residues. With 2 bases removed from V and 0 bases from J, the gap between germline ends came to 12 bases. CDR1 SQVTM and CDR2 ANQGSEA come from the germline V gene. The CDR3 here is CSVEYYRGSTDTQYF. The CDR3 region has the DNA TGCAGCGTTGAATACTATCGGGGAAGCACAGATACGCAGTATTTT.

The chain links TRBV5-5 to TRBJ1-2; D is unresolved. The CDR3 sequence is 13 residues long. The V gene's germline CDR1 is SGHKS and CDR2 YYEKEE (reference sequence). Trimming cost V 1 base and J 6 bases, with 10 bases left between them. The CDR3 loop is CASSLSGLDGYTF. As DNA, the CDR3 is TGTGCCAGCAGCTTGTCAGGCTTGGATGGCTACACCTTC.

The chain recombines TRBV3-1 (or the pseudogene TRBV3-2) with TRBJ1-5; weak D call: TRBD1 (6 bases). This CDR3 has 13 amino acids. In germline, CDR1 is LGHDT, CDR2 YNNKEL (reference sequence). With 4 bases removed from V and 5 bases from J, the gap between germline ends came to 9 bases. The CDR3 DNA reads as TGTGCCAGCAGCCTTTGGACAGATCAGCCCCAGCATTTT. Translation: CASSLWTDQPQHF.

This sequence joins TRBV12-3 or TRBV12-4 and TRBJ2-1, with D perhaps given as TRBD1 or TRBD2 (5 bases each). Trimming pared 3 bases from V and 11 bases from J, leaving 14 bases between. The CDR3 is 13 amino acids. The CDR3: CASSFKLSGQQFF. The DNA of the CDR3 is TGTGCCAGCAGTTTTAAACTATCGGGACAGCAGTTCTTC.

The CDR3 region has the DNA TGTGCCAGCAGCGTAGGCCAACAGGGAAACACCGGGGAGCTGTTTTTT. Protein product: CASSVGQQGNTGELFF. The V and J genes are TRBV9 and TRBJ2-2; the D gene is possibly TRBD1 (6 bases). The CDR3 has 16 amino acids. CDR1 SGDLS and CDR2 YYNGEE come from the germline V gene. Trimming removed 0 bases at V and 2 bases at J, with 11 bases between. Supplemented by reference TRBV9 and TRBJ2-2, the full variable domain reads DSGVTQTPKHLITATGQRVTLRCSPRSGDLSVYWYQQSLDQGLQFLIQYYNGEERAKGNILERFSAQQFPDLHSELNLSSLELGDSALYFCASSVGQQGNTGELFFGEGSRLTVL.

The chain's CDR3 is CASSKLGSSGNTIYF. CDR3 DNA sequence: TGTGCCAGCAGTAAACTCGGCTCCTCTGGAAACACCATATATTTT. This sequence joins TRBV14 and TRBJ1-3; D uncertain. V dropped 6 bases and J dropped 0 bases, with 12 bases sitting between them. This CDR3 contains 15 residues. CDR1 is SGHDN, CDR2 FVKESK, per germline.

This sequence joins TRBV9 and TRBJ1-3; no definite D call. V lost 0 bases, J lost 0 bases, and 10 bases lay in between. This CDR3 contains 16 residues. Per germline, CDR1 SGDLS and CDR2 YYNGEE. The CDR3 sequence: CASSVGITTSGNTIYF. For the CDR3, the DNA is TGTGCCAGCAGCGTAGGCATCACCACCTCTGGAAACACCATATATTTT.

The chain recombines TRBV15 with TRBJ2-1, with unresolved D. Germline assignment: CDR1 LNHNV and CDR2 YYDKDF (reference sequence). This CDR3 contains 13 residues. V was trimmed by 1 base and J by 8 bases, leaving 9 bases between them. CDR3 in amino acids: CATSRAVFDEQFF. DNA for the CDR3: TGTGCCACCAGCAGAGCGGTCTTTGATGAGCAGTTCTTC.

The chain has TRBV7-2 and TRBJ2-1, with 16 bases identical to TRBD2. The germline CDR1 and CDR2 sequences are SGHTA and FQGNSA. J lost 1 base, V lost 6 bases, and 9 bases had no gene match. CDR3 length: 19 amino acids. The CDR3, as DNA: TGTGCCAGCAGTTCCCCGGGACTAGCGGGGGGGCAGTCCTACAATGAGCAGTTCTTC. Protein product: CASSSPGLAGGQSYNEQFF. Supplemented by reference TRBV7-2 and TRBJ2-1, the full variable domain reads GAGVSQSPSNKVTEKGKDVELRCDPISGHTALYWYRQSLGQGLEFLIYFQGNSAPDKSGLPSDRFSAERTGGSVSTLTIQRTQQEDSAVYLCASSSPGLAGGQSYNEQFFGPGTRLTVL.

The V call is TRBV6-5, the J call TRBJ2-5, with D perhaps TRBD1 or TRBD2 (5 bases each). CDR3 length: 12 amino acids. The V end lost 5 bases, the J end lost 9 bases, and 13 bases lay between the germline ends. CDR1 and CDR2 (germline): MNHEY, SVGAGI. The CDR3 region has the DNA TGTGCCAGCAGTCCGGGACGAAGAGCCCAGTACTTC. It specifies CASSPGRRAQYF.

V usage is TRBV12-3 or TRBV12-4 and J usage is TRBJ1-2; D is uncertain. The CDR3 has 13 residues. The V end was cut by 7 bases, the J end by 4 bases, with 13 bases between. CDR3 DNA sequence: TGTGCCAGCACCCTGGAGGGTGTCTATGGCTACACCTTC. As protein: CASTLEGVYGYTF.